This note documents a single TCR beta chain sequence. The sample comes from a study of blood T cell repertoires in COVID-19. Study in general: The analysed material was cDNA or gDNA that came from T cells, B-cell-depleted T cells, or PBMCs.

Living in about 25 US areas, the participants were between roughly 18 and 90 years of age. Per the original data handling: Quantification of nucleated cells was approximated via reference gene primer amplification. TCRdb's copy holds only in-frame clones and misses some; the assay was immunoSEQ multiplex PCR. V, J and clone size reflect that table, while D and trimming were determined from the DNA. The sample yields around 250,000 clones, approximately 90% seen once. Sequencing was done on a sample of PBMCs or T cells enriched from blood (not recorded which). This clonotype was obtained from a human donor in a cohort exposed to, infected with or recovered from COVID-19 (not recorded which). The donor label of this sample is uncertain.

CDR3 in amino acids: CASSLPRPGAGGFPQYF. In nucleotides, the CDR3 is TGTGCCAGCAGCTTACCCCGTCCAGGAGCGGGGGGGTTCCCACAGTACTTC. The chain has TRBV11-2 and TRBJ2-7; 10 bases fit TRBD2. CDR1 and CDR2 from the germline V gene are SGHAT and FQNNGV. The CDR3 has 17 amino acids. The J segment lost 10 bases and the V segment lost 2 bases, leaving 17 bases of the junction unmatched.